Listed below are T cell receptor beta chains from one sample, sequenced in a study of T cell responses to AZD1222 COVID-19 vaccine. Here immunoSEQ multiplex PCR was the method, and the copy in TCRdb shows in-frame clones only, minus some. The repertoire holds approximately 92,000 clones, with 65% to 90% as singletons. The input for sequencing was peripheral blood, taken on day 0 of AZD1222 vaccination. The receptor set was obtained from an adult in good health. The CDR3 runs from the conserved cysteine through the conserved F or W. D genes are given only for firm matches. Size values are once, few and many counts, or a class for expanded clones, and some rows have none.

J,size,D,V,DNA,CDR3
TRBJ2-3,NA,NA,TRBV12-3/TRBV12-4,TGTGCCAGCAGTCTCGGACCGGCGGACACGCAGTATTTT,CASSLGPADTQYF
TRBJ1-1,NA,NA,TRBV7-3,TGTGCCAGCAGCTTAACGCGGGGTGAAGCTTTCTTT,CASSLTRGEAFF
TRBJ2-3,NA,TRBD2,TRBV5-1,TGCGCCAGCAGCTTGGTACTAGCGGGAGAGGATACGCAGTATTTT,CASSLVLAGEDTQYF
TRBJ1-1,NA,TRBD1,TRBV5-4,TGTGCCAGCAGCCCTGGACAGGGGGTCACTGAAGCTTTCTTT,CASSPGQGVTEAFF
TRBJ1-6,NA,TRBD1,TRBV5-1,TGCGCCAGCAGCAGACAGGGGTTACCCAATTCACCCCTCCACTTT,CASSRQGLPNSPLHF
TRBJ1-1,once,NA,TRBV5-1,TGCGCCAGCAGCTTTAGAGGCCCTTTGAACACTGAAGCTTTCTTT,CASSFRGPLNTEAFF
TRBJ2-3,NA,TRBD2,TRBV7-9,TGTGCCAGCAGCCCCCCCGTAGCGGGCGCAGATACGCAGTATTTT,CASSPPVAGADTQYF
TRBJ2-3,NA,NA,TRBV6-5,TGTGCCAGCAGAGTCAGGGGCACAGATACGCAGTATTTT,CASRVRGTDTQYF
TRBJ2-2,NA,NA,TRBV3-1/TRBV3-2,TGTGCCAGCAGCCAGGATGTCCCCGGGGAGCTGTTTTTT,CASSQDVPGELFF
TRBJ2-1,NA,NA,TRBV5-6,TGTGCCAGCAGCTCCGGGACTGGAGTCTACAATGAGCAGTTCTTC,CASSSGTGVYNEQFF
TRBJ1-6,NA,TRBD1,TRBV2,TGTGCCAGCAGTGGACAGGGGGATTCACCCCTCCACTTT,CASSGQGDSPLHF
TRBJ2-5,NA,NA,TRBV5-1,TGCGCCAGCAGCTTGGCCGGGACACAAGAGACCCAGTACTTC,CASSLAGTQETQYF
TRBJ2-5,NA,TRBD1,TRBV24-1,TGTGCCACCAGTGATCTGCAGGGGGCACTGGAGACCCAGTACTTC,CATSDLQGALETQYF
TRBJ2-7,NA,NA,TRBV6-1,TGTGCCAGCAGTGAAGTCCCCAAAACGGAGGAGCAGTACTTC,CASSEVPKTEEQYF
TRBJ1-4,NA,NA,TRBV10-3,TGTGCCATCAGTGCGGGTGCAGGGGCCCCCGGGGGACTGTTTTTT,CAISAGAGAPGGLFF
TRBJ2-7,NA,NA,TRBV29-1,TGCAGCGCCAGGTACCGGGCCGCCTACGAGCAGTACTTC,CSARYRAAYEQYF
TRBJ2-2,NA,NA,TRBV16,TGTGCCAGCAGCCAATCCGGGGGTACCGGGGAGCTGTTTTTT,CASSQSGGTGELFF
TRBJ1-1,NA,NA,TRBV7-8,TGTGCCAGCAGCTTATCTATTTGGGCCACCAAAAACACTGAAGCTTTCTTT,CASSLSIWATKNTEAFF
TRBJ1-1,NA,NA,TRBV28,TGTGCCAGCAGACAGCAACCGCGGTCAAACACTGAAGCTTTCTTT,CASRQQPRSNTEAFF
TRBJ2-1,NA,NA,TRBV11-2,TGTGCCAGCAGCTTAGGAGGTGCCAGGGAGCAGTTCTTC,CASSLGGAREQFF
TRBJ1-4,NA,NA,TRBV12-3/TRBV12-4,TGTGCCAGCAGACTAGGGGTCGATGAAAAACTGTTTTTT,CASRLGVDEKLFF
TRBJ1-2,NA,TRBD1,TRBV5-1,TGCGCCAGCAGCCCGGATGGGACAGGGGGATTTGGCTACACCTTC,CASSPDGTGGFGYTF
TRBJ2-5,NA,TRBD2,TRBV6-1,TGTGCCAGCAGTACTAGCGAGGTGGGAGAGACCCAGTACTTC,CASSTSEVGETQYF
TRBJ2-1,NA,TRBD2,TRBV4-1,TGCGCCAGCAGCCAAGCCCTGGGAGCGGGGGGGTTCAATGAGCAGTTCTTC,CASSQALGAGGFNEQFF
TRBJ2-7,NA,NA,TRBV3-1/TRBV3-2,TGTGCCAGCAGCCAAGATGGAGTGGGCCTTCGCGGCGAGCAGTACTTC,CASSQDGVGLRGEQYF